This TCR beta chain was profiled in a study of T cell responses to AZD1222 COVID-19 vaccine. Study observations and caveats: Nearly half of spike-specific TCRs reportedly target variant regions that are unmutated in the B.1.351 and B.1.1.7 variants. Recipients of AZD1222 seropositive at baseline numbered only 5 or 6.

The CDR3 length is 15 residues. In germline, CDR1 is SGHTA, CDR2 FQGNSA. With 3 bases removed from V and 0 bases from J, the gap between germline ends came to 6 bases. Data came from immunoSEQ multiplex PCR; TCRdb stores just in-frame clones and leaves some out. The table lists some 120,000 clones, roughly 91% of them singletons, with approximately 1.1% in the top ten. The count of this clone is one. What it binds is not known. The chain employs TRBV7-2 and TRBJ1-6; D is undetermined. The receptor's source is an adult in good health. The sample in question was peripheral blood, obtained on day 0 of AZD1222 vaccination. CDR3 in DNA: TGTGCCAGCAGCTTCCAGAGCTCCTATAATTCACCCCTCCACTTT. Translating it yields CASSFQSSYNSPLHF.